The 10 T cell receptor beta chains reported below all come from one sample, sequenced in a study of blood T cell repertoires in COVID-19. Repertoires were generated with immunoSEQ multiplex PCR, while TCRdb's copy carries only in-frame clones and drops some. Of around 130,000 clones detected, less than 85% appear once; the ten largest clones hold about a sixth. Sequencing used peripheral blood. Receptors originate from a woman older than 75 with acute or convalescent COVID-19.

The DNA for the CDR3 is TGCGCCAGCAGTACAGGGGACGGAAAACTGTTTTTT. This codes for CASSTGDGKLFF. This chain joins TRBV5-1 and TRBJ1-4, with 7 bases aligning to TRBD1. CDR1 and CDR2 (germline): SGHRS, YFSETQ. This CDR3 spans 12 amino acids. V dropped 5 bases and J dropped 10; count of bases not matched to a gene: 5.

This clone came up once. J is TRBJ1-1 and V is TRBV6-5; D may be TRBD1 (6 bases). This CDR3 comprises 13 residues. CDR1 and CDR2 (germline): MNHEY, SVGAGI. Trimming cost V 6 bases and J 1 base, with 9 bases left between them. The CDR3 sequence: CASRGQPNTEAFF. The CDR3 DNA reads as TGTGCCAGCAGGGGACAACCGAACACTGAAGCTTTCTTT.

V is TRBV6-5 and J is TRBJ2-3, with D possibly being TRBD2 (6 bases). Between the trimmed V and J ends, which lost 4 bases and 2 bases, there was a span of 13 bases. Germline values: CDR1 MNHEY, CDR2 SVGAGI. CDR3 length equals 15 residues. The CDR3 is CASSSDYPNTDTQYF. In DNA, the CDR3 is TGTGCCAGCAGTTCGGACTATCCCAACACAGATACGCAGTATTTT.

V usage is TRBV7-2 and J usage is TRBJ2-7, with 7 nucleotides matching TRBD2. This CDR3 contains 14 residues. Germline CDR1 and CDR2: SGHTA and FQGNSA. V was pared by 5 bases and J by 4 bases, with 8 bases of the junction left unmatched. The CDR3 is CASSQMGGSYEQYF. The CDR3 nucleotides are TGTGCCAGCAGCCAGATGGGGGGGTCATACGAGCAGTACTTC.

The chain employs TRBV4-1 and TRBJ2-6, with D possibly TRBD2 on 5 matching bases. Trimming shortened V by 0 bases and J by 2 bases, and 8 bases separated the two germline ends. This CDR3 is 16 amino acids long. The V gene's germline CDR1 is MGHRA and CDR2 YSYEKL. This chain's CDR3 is CASSQDPGAGANVLTF. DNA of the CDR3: TGCGCCAGCAGCCAAGATCCCGGGGCTGGGGCCAACGTCCTGACTTTC.

The CDR3 DNA follows: TGTGCTAGTGGTTTGACAAGAGGGCAGCCCCAGCATTTT. Amino acid sequence: CASGLTRGQPQHF. The chain recombines TRBV12-5 with TRBJ1-5; D not certain. Per germline, CDR1 LGHNT and CDR2 FRNRAP. The CDR3 loop spans 13 amino acids. V lost 2 bases and J 7 bases, leaving 9 bases between the germline ends. Full variable domain (remainder filled in from reference TRBV12-5 and TRBJ1-5): DARVTQTPRHKVTEMGQEVTMRCQPILGHNTVFWYRQTMMQGLELLAYFRNRAPLDDSGMPKDRFSAEMPDATLATLKIQPSEPRDSAVYFCASGLTRGQPQHFGDGTRLSIL.

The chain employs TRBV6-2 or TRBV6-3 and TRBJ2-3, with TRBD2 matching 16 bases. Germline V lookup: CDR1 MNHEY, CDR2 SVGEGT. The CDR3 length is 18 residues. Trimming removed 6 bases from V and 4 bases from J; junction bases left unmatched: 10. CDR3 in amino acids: CASSRPPGLAGGPDTQYF. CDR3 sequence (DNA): TGTGCCAGCAGCCGTCCACCGGGACTAGCGGGGGGGCCAGATACGCAGTATTTT.

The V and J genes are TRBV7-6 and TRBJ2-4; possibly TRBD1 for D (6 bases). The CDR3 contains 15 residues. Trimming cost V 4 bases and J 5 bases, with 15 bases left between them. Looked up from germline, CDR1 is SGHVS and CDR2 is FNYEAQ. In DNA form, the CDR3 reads TGTGCCAGCAGCTCACAGGGAACCGATCAAAACATTCAGTACTTC. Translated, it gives CASSSQGTDQNIQYF.

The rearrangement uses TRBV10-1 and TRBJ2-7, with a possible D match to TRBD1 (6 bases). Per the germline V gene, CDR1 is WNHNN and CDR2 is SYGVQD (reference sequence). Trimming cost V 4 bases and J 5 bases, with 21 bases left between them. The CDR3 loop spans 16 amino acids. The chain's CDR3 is CASSGWAGAPQHEQYF. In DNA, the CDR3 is TGCGCCAGCAGTGGTTGGGCAGGGGCACCCCAACACGAGCAGTACTTC.

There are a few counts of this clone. The CDR3 region has the DNA TGCGCCAGCAGCTTGGGAAATAACCGGGACAGGAACACTGAAGCTTTCTTT. Translated: CASSLGNNRDRNTEAFF. The V gene is TRBV5-1, the J gene TRBJ1-1; TRBD1 aligns across 7 bases. V lost 0 bases to trimming and J lost 1 base; unmatched junction nucleotides: 9. CDR1 and CDR2 (germline): SGHRS, YFSETQ. The CDR3 has 17 amino acids. Based on the CDR3 plus reference TRBV5-1 and TRBJ1-1, the full variable domain is KAGVTQTPRYLIKTRGQQVTLSCSPISGHRSVSWYQQTPGQGLQFLFEYFSETQRNKGNFPGRFSGRQFSNSRSEMNVSTLELGDSALYLCASSLGNNRDRNTEAFFGQGTRLTVV.